These 23 T cell receptor beta chains share one sample of origin, sequenced in a study of T cell responses to AZD1222 COVID-19 vaccine. Here immunoSEQ multiplex PCR was the method, and the copy in TCRdb shows in-frame clones only, minus some. The table records some 94,000 clones, around 90% of them present only once. Here the sequenced sample was peripheral blood, taken 28 days after the second AZD1222 dose. These TCRs come from an adult who received the AZD1222 COVID-19 vaccine.

This clone was picked up one time. The J gene is TRBJ2-1, the V gene TRBV18; D is undetermined. Germline CDR1 is KGHSH and CDR2 is LQKENI. V was pared by 5 bases and J by 5 bases, with 1 base between. This CDR3 region has 10 residues. The CDR3 coding sequence is TGTGCCAGCTCAAACAATGAGCAGTTCTTC. Translated, it gives CASSNNEQFF.

V gene TRBV14 combines with J gene TRBJ1-2; D not certain. CDR1 SGHDN and CDR2 FVKESK come from the germline V gene. The CDR3 length is 13 residues. Trimming shortened V by 0 bases and J by 1 base, and 3 bases separated the two germline ends. This chain's CDR3 is CASSQDGNYGYTF. The CDR3 nucleotides are TGTGCCAGCAGCCAAGACGGTAACTATGGCTACACCTTC.

The chain combines TRBV11-2 with TRBJ1-4; tentative D call: TRBD1 (6 bases). CDR1 is SGHAT and CDR2 is FQNNGV in the germline V gene. Trimming took 6 bases from V and 7 from J, leaving 18 bases between them. The CDR3 spans 15 residues. The CDR3 region is CASSRNPQGREKLFF. CDR3 coding DNA: TGTGCCAGCAGTCGAAACCCCCAGGGGCGTGAAAAACTGTTTTTT.

This rearrangement joins TRBV7-2 to TRBJ2-3; no firm D call. CDR1 is SGHTA, CDR2 FQGNSA, per germline. The V end was cut by 3 bases, the J end by 0 bases, with 7 bases between. The CDR3 extends over 14 amino acids. Here the CDR3 reads CASSFSSSTDTQYF. The CDR3, as DNA: TGTGCCAGCAGCTTTAGCTCTAGCACAGATACGCAGTATTTT.

The V call is TRBV7-9, the J call TRBJ1-1; possibly TRBD1 for D (5 bases). This CDR3 is 13 amino acids long. The germline V gene encodes CDR1 SEHNR and CDR2 FQNEAQ (reference sequence). V lost 5 bases and J lost 1, with 8 bases in between. The CDR3 DNA reads as TGTGCCAGCAGCACGACAGAGAACACTGAAGCTTTCTTT. It is translated as CASSTTENTEAFF.

This clone was seen a single time. The genes are TRBV12-5 and TRBJ1-5; a weak D match, TRBD1 (5 bases). Trimming took off 1 base at V and 7 bases at J, with 14 bases between the two ends. Germline CDR1 is LGHNT and CDR2 is FRNRAP. This CDR3 has 15 residues. The DNA for the CDR3 is TGTGCTAGTGGTTTGGACCAGTGGGGGTACCAGCCCCAGCATTTT. Amino acids: CASGLDQWGYQPQHF.

The rearrangement links TRBV27 to TRBJ2-7; 12 positions match TRBD1. Losses at the gene ends were 5 bases for V and 3 bases for J; bases not matched to a gene: 5. Germline V gene data show CDR1 as MNHEY and CDR2 as SMNVEV (reference sequence). The CDR3 extends over 15 amino acids. The CDR3 sequence is CASSAGQGAFYEQYF. CDR3 DNA: TGTGCCAGCAGTGCGGGACAGGGGGCGTTCTACGAGCAGTACTTC.

The rearrangement uses TRBV5-1 and TRBJ1-1; D unclear. Trimming stripped 4 bases from V and 2 bases from J, with 12 bases between. Germline V gene lookup returns CDR1 SGHRS and CDR2 YFSETQ. There are 14 residues in the CDR3. As DNA, the CDR3 is TGCGCCAGCAGCGAAGATACAGTCAACACTGAAGCTTTCTTT. Translated: CASSEDTVNTEAFF.

This chain links TRBV7-2 with TRBJ2-3; D may correspond to TRBD1 or TRBD2 (5 bases each). Trimming shortened V by 11 bases and J by 4 bases, and 19 bases separated the two germline ends. Looked up from germline, CDR1 is SGHTA and CDR2 is FQGNSA. There are 14 residues in the CDR3. The CDR3 is CACAAGQGADTQYF. Written as DNA, the CDR3 is TGTGCCTGCGCGGCGGGCCAGGGAGCAGATACGCAGTATTTT. Supplemented by reference TRBV7-2 and TRBJ2-3, the full variable domain reads GAGVSQSPSNKVTEKGKDVELRCDPISGHTALYWYRQSLGQGLEFLIYFQGNSAPDKSGLPSDRFSAERTGGSVSTLTIQRTQQEDSAVYLCACAAGQGADTQYFGPGTRLTVL.

The V gene is TRBV10-3, the J gene TRBJ2-5; D is unclear. The V end lost 0 bases, the J end lost 1 base, and 6 bases lay between the germline ends. This CDR3 comprises 14 residues. In germline, CDR1 is ENHRY, CDR2 SYGVKD. CDR3 sequence: CAISESGLQETQYF. As DNA, the CDR3 is TGTGCCATCAGTGAGTCCGGGCTCCAAGAGACCCAGTACTTC.

This clone was observed a few times. This chain connects TRBV7-3 to TRBJ2-1, with 12 bases identical to TRBD2. The V gene's germline CDR1 is SGHTA and CDR2 FQGTGA. The CDR3 length is 17 residues. After removal of 5 bases from V and 4 bases from J, the junction contained 9 bases not matched to a gene. CDR3 sequence (DNA): TGTGCCAGCAGCCCAAAGACCGGACTAGCGGGATACAATGAGCAGTTCTTC. Its protein is CASSPKTGLAGYNEQFF.

V is TRBV7-9 and J is TRBJ1-3, with 7 bases matching TRBD1. Looked up from germline, CDR1 is SEHNR and CDR2 is FQNEAQ (reference sequence). This CDR3 is built from 14 residues. V lost 5 bases to trimming and J lost 1 base; unmatched junction nucleotides: 2. The CDR3 region has the DNA TGTGCCAGCAGCACACAGGGGTCTGGAAACACCATATATTTT. It is translated as CASSTQGSGNTIYF. The complete variable domain, with remaining parts taken from reference TRBV7-9 and TRBJ1-3, reads DTGVSQNPRHKITKRGQNVTFRCDPISEHNRLYWYRQTLGQGPEFLTYFQNEAQLEKSRLLSDRFSAERPKGSFSTLEIQRTEQGDSAMYLCASSTQGSGNTIYFGEGSWLTVV.

V is TRBV7-9 and J is TRBJ1-1, with D perhaps matching TRBD1 (6 bases). Trimming removed 0 bases at V and 1 base at J, with 9 bases between. The CDR3 totals 15 residues. Germline CDR1 and CDR2: SEHNR and FQNEAQ (reference sequence). The CDR3 DNA sequence: TGTGCCAGCAGCTTAGCGCAGGGGTGGAACACTGAAGCTTTCTTT. It translates to CASSLAQGWNTEAFF.

This clone showed up just once. This sequence joins TRBV19 and TRBJ1-2; 10 bases fit TRBD1. The CDR3 contains 16 residues. J gave up 3 bases and V 8 bases, and 12 bases lay outside the gene matches. Germline V gene data show CDR1 as LNHDA and CDR2 as SQIVND (reference sequence). The CDR3 reads CASQDRGHPSDYGYTF. The DNA of the CDR3 is TGTGCCAGTCAAGACAGGGGGCACCCGTCAGACTATGGCTACACCTTC.

The CDR3 nucleotides are TGTGCCAGCAGGATGGACAATCAGCCCCAGCATTTT. Translation gives CASRMDNQPQHF. The chain couples TRBV2 to TRBJ1-5, with no clear D. The germline V gene has CDR1 SNHLY and CDR2 FYNNEI. V lost 6 bases and J lost 3, with 6 bases in between. The CDR3 is made up of 12 amino acids.

The rearrangement joins TRBV28 to TRBJ2-2, with 9 bases that match TRBD2. The CDR3 totals 16 residues. J was trimmed by 5 bases and V by 4 bases; bases with no gene match: 8. Germline V gene lookup returns CDR1 MDHEN and CDR2 SYDVKM. In DNA, the CDR3 is TGTGCCAGCAGTTCACGGCTAGCGGGGTTTACCGGGGAGCTGTTTTTT. Translated, it gives CASSSRLAGFTGELFF. The complete variable domain, with remaining parts taken from reference TRBV28 and TRBJ2-2, reads DVKVTQSSRYLVKRTGEKVFLECVQDMDHENMFWYRQDPGLGLRLIYFSYDVKMKEKGDIPEGYSVSREKKERFSLILESASTNQTSMYLCASSSRLAGFTGELFFGEGSRLTVL.

This chain uses TRBV4-1 with TRBJ2-7, with D tentatively TRBD1 or TRBD2 (5 bases each). The CDR3 length is 13 residues. Trimming removed 5 bases at V and 3 bases at J, with 11 bases between. Germline V gene data show CDR1 as MGHRA and CDR2 as YSYEKL. The CDR3 nucleotides are TGCGCCAGCAGCGAAGGGACGGGCTACGAGCAGTACGTC. Its protein is CASSEGTGYEQYV.

The chain uses TRBV5-1 and TRBJ1-6; D is unclear. Germline V gives CDR1 SGHRS, CDR2 YFSETQ. The CDR3 spans 16 residues. V was shortened by 1 base and J by 7 bases, with 15 bases between the two germline ends. The CDR3 sequence: CASSLLVGTANSPLHF. CDR3 sequence (DNA): TGCGCCAGCAGCTTGTTGGTCGGTACAGCGAATTCACCCCTCCACTTT.

This clone showed up just a few times. J is TRBJ2-3 and V is TRBV18, with TRBD1 identical over 8 bases. Germline loops: CDR1 KGHSH, CDR2 LQKENI. The CDR3 contains 15 residues. Trimming cost V 1 base and J 6 bases; bases outside gene matches: 6. CDR3 DNA: TGTGCCAGCTCACCACTGTCAGGGGGCAGGGATACGCAGTATTTT. Protein: CASSPLSGGRDTQYF.

V gene TRBV10-2 combines with J gene TRBJ2-5; weak D call: TRBD2 (5 bases). The length of the CDR3 is 13 residues. The V gene lost 5 bases and the J gene lost 1 base, with 8 bases spanning the gap. CDR1 and CDR2 from the germline V gene are WSHSY and SAAADI. This CDR3 is CASSTRTQETQYF. CDR3 coding DNA: TGCGCCAGCAGTACTAGAACCCAAGAGACCCAGTACTTC.

This clone was recorded only once. V gene TRBV21-1 combines with J gene TRBJ2-1; TRBD1 reflects the table's D call only, with no check against the DNA. TRBV21-1 is labeled a pseudogene. The CDR3 is 15 amino acids. This chain's CDR3 is CASKTGATTYNEQFF. In DNA, the CDR3 is TGTGCCAGCAAAACAGGGGCCACCACTTACAATGAGCAGTTCTTC.

This chain uses TRBV11-3 with TRBJ2-1; possibly TRBD2 for D (6 bases). The CDR3 sequence is 14 residues long. Germline V gene lookup returns CDR1 SGHNT and CDR2 YENEEA. V was trimmed by 6 bases and J by 2 bases, leaving 11 bases between them. CDR3 nucleotides: TGTGCCAGCAGATGGGACTCTCCCTACAATGAGCAGTTCTTC. This codes for CASRWDSPYNEQFF.

The V gene is TRBV6-5, the J gene TRBJ2-2, with no clear D. This CDR3 comprises 13 residues. V lost 6 bases, J lost 0 bases, and 5 bases lay in between. Germline CDR1 MNHEY, CDR2 SVGAGI. The CDR3 region is CASRASNTGELFF. Here the CDR3 DNA reads TGTGCCAGCAGGGCCTCGAACACCGGGGAGCTGTTTTTT.